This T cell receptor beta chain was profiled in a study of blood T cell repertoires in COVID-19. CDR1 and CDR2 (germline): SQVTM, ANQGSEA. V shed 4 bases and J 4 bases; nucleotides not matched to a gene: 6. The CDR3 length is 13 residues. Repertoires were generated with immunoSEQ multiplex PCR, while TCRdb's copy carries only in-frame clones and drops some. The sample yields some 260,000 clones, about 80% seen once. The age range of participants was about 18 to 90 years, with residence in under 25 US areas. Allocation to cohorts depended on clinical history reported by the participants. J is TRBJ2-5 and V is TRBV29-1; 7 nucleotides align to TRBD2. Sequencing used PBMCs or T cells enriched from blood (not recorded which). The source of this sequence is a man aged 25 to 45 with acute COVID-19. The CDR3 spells CSVVGPGGETQYF. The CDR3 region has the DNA TGCAGCGTTGTCGGGCCGGGAGGAGAGACCCAGTACTTC.